This T cell receptor (beta chain) was recovered during a study of blood T cell repertoires in COVID-19. Study summary: The cDNA or gDNA used as material had been derived from T cells, B-cell-depleted T cells, or PBMCs.

Trimming shortened V by 5 bases and J by 4 bases, and 21 bases separated the two germline ends. The length of the CDR3 is 16 residues. Germline lookup yields CDR1 SGHTA and CDR2 FQGNSA. Sequencing used immunoSEQ multiplex PCR; TCRdb keeps in-frame clones, though not all of them. The sample shows 35,000 to 55,000 clones, roughly nine tenths of them seen only once. The TCR sequence derives from a man between 70 and 80 years old with active COVID-19. The sample consisted of peripheral blood. This chain connects TRBV7-2 to TRBJ2-7, with D possibly being TRBD2 (6 bases). This CDR3 reads CASSRGLPYTAYEQYF. The CDR3 DNA follows: TGTGCCAGCAGCCGGGGACTCCCATACACCGCTTACGAGCAGTACTTC.